This TCR delta chain was documented in a study of γδ T cells in repeated Plasmodium falciparum infection. Across the whole study: Malian children with intense seasonal malaria exposure were compared with matched Australian children. Samples were taken at baseline, before some infections, and 21 days after each.

V shed 4 bases, J shed 0 bases, and the junction held 26 bases outside the gene matches. This CDR3 is 22 amino acids long. Germline CDR1 and CDR2: GEAIGNYY and EKD. TCRdb re-identified clones in the multiplex PCR reads via CATT. The table includes around 50,000 delta-chain clones, roughly 1.6% detected once. In regard to this clone: This DNA translates differently at residue 8 from the TCRdb protein, which is that of a much larger clone; a read error is likely, and the protein shown is the DNA's own translation.

Bulk repertoires came from Vgamma9/Vdelta2+ or Vdelta2-negative gammadelta T cells flow-sorted from PBMC. This receptor was identified in a pool of human donors (malaria-infected and uninfected, not separated). The chain employs TRDV2 and TRDJ1; TRDD3 aligns across 9 bases. Here the J gene came from matching the DNA to germline, since TCRdb omits it. The specimen sequenced was gamma-delta T cells from blood. CDR3 DNA sequence: TGTGCCTGTGATAAACGCCCTTGTCGGGGGGATACCCCAAACTCGTACACCGATAAACTCATCTTT. Translation gives CACDKRPCRGDTPNSYTDKLIF.